The 31 T cell receptor beta chains below were found in one sample sequenced in a study of cytomegalovirus exposure and HLA in healthy donors. With 60 Vbeta and 13 Jbeta primers, the PCR was carried out. Generated by immunoSEQ multiplex PCR, the TCRdb table keeps only in-frame clones and is missing some. The sample data list 200,000 to 250,000 clones. The sequenced material came from PBMCs. The receptors originated from a woman between 25 and 40 years old in good health and CMV-seropositive.

The chain carries TRBV6-6 and TRBJ2-5; 8 positions agree with TRBD1. The J segment lost 5 bases and the V segment lost 4 bases, leaving 9 bases of the junction unmatched. The CDR3 has 15 amino acids. CDR1 and CDR2 (germline): MNHNY, SVGAGI (reference sequence). The DNA for the CDR3 is TGTGCCAGCAGTTTCAACAGGGGGAAGGGGGAGACCCAGTACTTC. Protein sequence: CASSFNRGKGETQYF.

The chain is built from TRBV11-2 and TRBJ1-3, with TRBD1 as a possible D gene (5 bases). There are 17 residues in the CDR3. Germline values: CDR1 SGHAT, CDR2 FQNNGV. Trimming removed 1 base at V and 0 bases at J, with 13 bases between. CDR3 sequence: CASSLGTGRLSGNTIYF. CDR3 nucleotides: TGTGCCAGCAGCTTAGGAACAGGACGGCTCTCTGGAAACACCATATATTTT.

The V gene is TRBV19, the J gene TRBJ2-7; 11 bases line up with TRBD2. CDR3 size: 16 residues. V trimming: 4 bases; J trimming: 0 bases; junction bases outside the gene matches: 5. Per germline, CDR1 LNHDA and CDR2 SQIVND (reference sequence). CDR3 in DNA: TGTGCCAGTAGTAGGACCGGGACTAGCGGCTCCTACGAGCAGTACTTC. Translated, it gives CASSRTGTSGSYEQYF.

The chain couples TRBV5-4 to TRBJ1-1; 7 nucleotides align to TRBD1. With 4 bases clipped from V and 5 bases from J, the junction kept 17 bases outside the gene matches. Germline CDR1 and CDR2: SGHNT and YYREEE (reference sequence). The CDR3 length is 17 residues. CDR3 loop: CASSMGLTGARRTEAFF. The CDR3 nucleotides read TGTGCCAGCAGCATGGGCCTAACAGGGGCTCGGAGGACTGAAGCTTTCTTT.

This chain connects TRBV4-3 to TRBJ2-2; maybe TRBD1 (6 bases). V lost 0 bases and J lost 6, with 11 bases in between. Germline V gives CDR1 LGHNA, CDR2 YSLEER. The CDR3 totals 15 residues. The CDR3 sequence is CASSQEGGTAGELFF. In DNA, the CDR3 is TGCGCCAGCAGCCAAGAAGGGGGTACTGCCGGGGAGCTGTTTTTT.

This chain connects TRBV10-3 to TRBJ1-5; the D is unclear. Trimming took 4 bases from V and 5 from J, leaving 9 bases between them. Germline CDR1 and CDR2: ENHRY and SYGVKD. CDR3 length: 13 amino acids. CDR3 nucleotide sequence: TGTGCCATCAGTGTTTTGGAGGATCAGCCCCAGCATTTT. Amino acid sequence: CAISVLEDQPQHF.

The gene calls are TRBV6-1 and TRBJ1-2, with D tentatively TRBD1 (5 bases). Deletions cut 5 bases from V and 7 bases from J, with 14 bases between. The CDR3 contains 13 residues. Germline values: CDR1 MNHNS, CDR2 SASEGT. DNA for the CDR3: TGTGCCAGCAGTACCCAGGGATCTGGTGGCTACACCTTC. Encoded protein: CASSTQGSGGYTF.

The V and J genes are TRBV18 and TRBJ2-7; TRBD1 matches at 7 bases. Trimming took 3 bases from V and 1 from J; bases not matched to a gene: 6. The CDR3 covers 15 residues. From germline, CDR1 is KGHSH and CDR2 LQKENI. This CDR3 is CASSPPGQRSYEQYF. The CDR3 bases are TGTGCCAGCTCACCCCCGGGACAGCGGTCCTACGAGCAGTACTTC.

The chain combines TRBV5-1 with TRBJ1-2; D unclear. This CDR3 is 13 amino acids long. Germline V lookup: CDR1 SGHRS, CDR2 YFSETQ. Trimming took off 6 bases at V and 5 bases at J, with 14 bases between the two ends. CDR3 DNA: TGCGCCAGCAATAAACGAGTGAGGTATGGCTACACCTTC. Its translation: CASNKRVRYGYTF.

The rearrangement uses TRBV6-1 and TRBJ1-3; D is perhaps TRBD1 (5 bases). The ends were cut back, 3 bases at V and 11 bases at J, with 20 bases in the middle. Germline V lookup: CDR1 MNHNS, CDR2 SASEGT. CDR3 length: 15 amino acids. CDR3: CASSERGPPGWAIYF. The DNA for the CDR3 is TGTGCCAGCAGTGAGCGGGGCCCCCCCGGTTGGGCCATATATTTT.

In nucleotides, the CDR3 is TGTGCCAGCTCAGCGCCCGGGACAGGGAGCACAGATACGCAGTATTTT. This codes for CASSAPGTGSTDTQYF. The V gene is TRBV18, the J gene TRBJ2-3, with 9 bases identical to TRBD1. Germline V CDR1 and CDR2: KGHSH, LQKENI. The CDR3 sequence is 16 residues long. With 5 bases clipped from V and 0 bases from J, the junction kept 6 bases outside the gene matches.

This CDR3 is CASLLPGGRNNEQFF. Written as DNA, the CDR3 is TGTGCCAGCCTTTTACCGGGAGGTAGGAACAATGAGCAGTTCTTC. This chain joins TRBV18 and TRBJ2-1, with 7 positions matching TRBD2. Unmatched junction bases numbered 12, after V lost 8 bases and J lost 5 bases. The CDR3 spans 15 residues. Looked up from germline, CDR1 is KGHSH and CDR2 is LQKENI.

The V and J genes are TRBV11-1 and TRBJ2-6; 8 bases match TRBD2. Trimming removed 5 bases from V and 10 bases from J; junction bases left unmatched: 13. The CDR3 totals 16 residues. Germline CDR1 reads SGHAT; CDR2 reads FQDESV (reference sequence). The CDR3 DNA sequence: TGTGCCAGCAGCCTTCTATTAGCGGGATTGGGGAACGTCCTGACTTTC. Protein sequence: CASSLLLAGLGNVLTF.

The chain links TRBV30 to TRBJ1-2; D is perhaps TRBD1 (5 bases). Per the germline V gene, CDR1 is GTSNPN and CDR2 is SVGIG (reference sequence). The V end lost 7 bases, the J end lost 7 bases, and 22 bases lay between the germline ends. This CDR3 has 14 amino acids. Here the CDR3 DNA reads TGTGCCTTGCACTCGACTAGGGGAGTAGGTGGCTACACCTTC. Translated: CALHSTRGVGGYTF. Supplemented by reference TRBV30 and TRBJ1-2, the full variable domain reads SQTIHQWPATLVQPVGSPLSLECTVEGTSNPNLYWYRQAAGRGLQLLFYSVGIGQISSEVPQNLSASRPQDRQFILSSKKLLLSDSGFYLCALHSTRGVGGYTFGSGTRLTVV.

The chain employs TRBV10-2 and TRBJ2-3; 10 nucleotides match TRBD1. V shed 6 bases, J shed 4 bases, and the junction held 7 bases outside the gene matches. This CDR3 is built from 15 residues. Germline V gene lookup returns CDR1 WSHSY and CDR2 SAAADI. The CDR3, as DNA: TGCGCCAGCAGGCGGTGGGACAGGGGACCAGATACGCAGTATTTT. Its protein product is CASRRWDRGPDTQYF.

The rearrangement uses TRBV19 and TRBJ2-7, with 12 bases identical to TRBD1. V dropped 4 bases and J dropped 4; count of bases not matched to a gene: 2. The CDR3 runs 14 residues. The germline gives CDR1 LNHDA, CDR2 SQIVND (reference sequence). CDR3 in DNA: TGTGCCAGTAGTAAGGGACAGGGGGCATACGAGCAGTACTTC. Translating gives CASSKGQGAYEQYF.

V gene TRBV19 combines with J gene TRBJ1-1; 8 nucleotides line up with TRBD1. Germline V gene lookup returns CDR1 LNHDA and CDR2 SQIVND (reference sequence). CDR3 size: 13 residues. V dropped 6 bases and J dropped 1; count of bases not matched to a gene: 1. The CDR3 protein is CASSDRGNTEAFF. The CDR3 DNA is TGTGCCAGTAGCGACAGGGGGAACACTGAAGCTTTCTTT.

The rearrangement joins TRBV7-6 to TRBJ2-7; D uncertain. CDR1 is SGHVS, CDR2 FNYEAQ, per germline. V shed 5 bases and J shed 7 bases, with 21 bases lying between them. CDR3 length: 15 amino acids. The CDR3 region has the DNA TGTGCCAGCAGCCAACTGATTAACCCCGCGAATGAGCAGTACTTC. Translation: CASSQLINPANEQYF. Based on the CDR3 plus reference TRBV7-6 and TRBJ2-7, the full variable domain is GAGVSQSPRYKVTKRGQDVALRCDPISGHVSLYWYRQALGQGPEFLTYFNYEAQQDKSGLPNDRFSAERPEGSISTLTIQRTEQRDSAMYRCASSQLINPANEQYFGPGTRLTVT.

The V and J genes are TRBV15 and TRBJ2-1; the match to TRBD1 covers 8 bases. With 8 bases clipped from V and 8 bases from J, the junction kept 17 bases outside the gene matches. The CDR3 covers 16 residues. Per the germline V gene, CDR1 is LNHNV and CDR2 is YYDKDF (reference sequence). The CDR3 DNA sequence: TGTGCCACCGGTAAAGCGACAGGGGCGCTCAAGGATGAGCAGTTCTTC. It yields the protein CATGKATGALKDEQFF.

For the CDR3, the DNA is TGTGCCAGCCAAGGAGACGGAATGAACACTGAAGCTTTCTTT. Translated, it gives CASQGDGMNTEAFF. V usage is TRBV9 and J usage is TRBJ1-1; D remains ambiguous. The CDR3 is 14 residues long. The V and J ends lost 7 bases and 0 bases respectively, with 13 bases between them. The germline V gene has CDR1 SGDLS and CDR2 YYNGEE.

The chain carries TRBV7-2 and TRBJ2-1, with TRBD1 matching 7 bases. This CDR3 spans 14 amino acids. With 2 bases clipped from V and 3 bases from J, the junction kept 1 base outside the gene matches. Germline V gene data show CDR1 as SGHTA and CDR2 as FQGNSA. In DNA form, the CDR3 reads TGTGCCAGCAGCTTAAGGGACAGCTACAATGAGCAGTTCTTC. The encoded protein is CASSLRDSYNEQFF.

The chain is built from TRBV12-5 and TRBJ1-2; a weak D match, TRBD1 (6 bases). CDR3 length: 13 residues. V lost 0 bases to trimming and J lost 8 bases, with 10 bases between them. Per germline, CDR1 LGHNT and CDR2 FRNRAP. The CDR3 DNA reads TGTGCTAGTGGTTTGGTACGCGGGGGCGGCTACACCTTC. It translates to CASGLVRGGGYTF.

The chain combines TRBV10-2 with TRBJ2-3, with a possible D match to TRBD2 (6 bases). The CDR3 contains 14 residues. Per the germline V gene, CDR1 is WSHSY and CDR2 is SAAADI. Trimming cost V 10 bases and J 2 bases, with 16 bases left between them. The CDR3 region is CATASSGYTDTQYF. The CDR3 DNA reads TGCGCCACCGCGAGTAGCGGATACACAGATACGCAGTATTTT.

V usage is TRBV6-6 and J usage is TRBJ2-4; D is possibly TRBD1 (6 bases). Germline V gene sequence: CDR1 MNHNY, CDR2 SVGAGI (reference sequence). Trimming removed 4 bases at V and 8 bases at J, with 18 bases between. This CDR3 region has 15 residues. Written as DNA, the CDR3 is TGTGCCAGCAGTTCCCCCACTACAGGGATTGACATTCAGTACTTC. Residues: CASSSPTTGIDIQYF.

This rearrangement joins TRBV30 to TRBJ2-7; 7 bases are shared with TRBD1. V trimming: 2 bases; J trimming: 2 bases; junction bases outside the gene matches: 9. Germline V gene sequence: CDR1 GTSNPN, CDR2 SVGIG (reference sequence). The CDR3 covers 15 residues. The CDR3 DNA sequence: TGTGCCTGGAGTACGGAGTGGGACAGAGCCTACGAGCAGTACTTC. It encodes CAWSTEWDRAYEQYF.

The chain joins TRBV6-1 to TRBJ2-2; D may be TRBD2 (6 bases). This CDR3 has 15 residues. The germline gives CDR1 MNHNS, CDR2 SASEGT. Trimming took 4 bases from V and 4 from J, leaving 13 bases between them. CDR3 sequence reads: CASSVLGGTTGELFF. The CDR3, as DNA: TGTGCCAGCAGTGTTTTGGGGGGAACCACCGGGGAGCTGTTTTTT.

The chain couples TRBV30 to TRBJ2-2; 11 positions match TRBD2. The ends lost 2 bases at V and 5 bases at J; junction bases unmatched: 4. The CDR3 extends over 15 amino acids. CDR1 is GTSNPN, CDR2 SVGIG, per germline (reference sequence). The CDR3 DNA reads TGTGCCTGGAGTCCTCCTAGCGGGAGGACCGGGGAGCTGTTTTTT. Protein product: CAWSPPSGRTGELFF.

V gene TRBV6-5 combines with J gene TRBJ1-2, with TRBD1 matching 7 bases. CDR1 is MNHEY and CDR2 is SVGAGI in the germline V gene. Germline trimming cut 7 bases from V and 3 bases from J; bases unmatched to any gene: 8. The CDR3 length is 14 residues. CDR3 sequence reads: CASTKGAIHYGYTF. As DNA, the CDR3 is TGTGCCAGCACCAAGGGGGCCATCCACTATGGCTACACCTTC.

V gene TRBV6-1 combines with J gene TRBJ2-1; D perhaps matches TRBD1 (5 bases). With 1 base removed from V and 8 bases from J, the gap between germline ends came to 9 bases. The CDR3 has 13 amino acids. Germline V gene lookup returns CDR1 MNHNS and CDR2 SASEGT. The CDR3: CASSEGQRDEQFF. The CDR3 DNA reads TGTGCCAGCAGTGAAGGACAGCGCGATGAGCAGTTCTTC.

This chain links TRBV4-1 with TRBJ1-4, with D possibly matching TRBD1 (5 bases). CDR3 size: 15 residues. Germline V gives CDR1 MGHRA, CDR2 YSYEKL. V was shortened by 1 base and J by 1 base, with 7 bases between the two germline ends. The CDR3 DNA sequence: TGCGCCAGCAGCCAAGGACAGCTAACTAATGAAAAACTGTTTTTT. Its protein product is CASSQGQLTNEKLFF.

The chain recombines TRBV27 with TRBJ1-1, with a tentative D call TRBD1 (5 bases). CDR1 is MNHEY, CDR2 SMNVEV, per germline (reference sequence). Between the trimmed V and J ends, which lost 0 bases and 1 base, there was a span of 6 bases. CDR3 length: 14 residues. CDR3 sequence (DNA): TGTGCCAGCAGTTTATCTGGGGCGAACACTGAAGCTTTCTTT. Translated, it gives CASSLSGANTEAFF.